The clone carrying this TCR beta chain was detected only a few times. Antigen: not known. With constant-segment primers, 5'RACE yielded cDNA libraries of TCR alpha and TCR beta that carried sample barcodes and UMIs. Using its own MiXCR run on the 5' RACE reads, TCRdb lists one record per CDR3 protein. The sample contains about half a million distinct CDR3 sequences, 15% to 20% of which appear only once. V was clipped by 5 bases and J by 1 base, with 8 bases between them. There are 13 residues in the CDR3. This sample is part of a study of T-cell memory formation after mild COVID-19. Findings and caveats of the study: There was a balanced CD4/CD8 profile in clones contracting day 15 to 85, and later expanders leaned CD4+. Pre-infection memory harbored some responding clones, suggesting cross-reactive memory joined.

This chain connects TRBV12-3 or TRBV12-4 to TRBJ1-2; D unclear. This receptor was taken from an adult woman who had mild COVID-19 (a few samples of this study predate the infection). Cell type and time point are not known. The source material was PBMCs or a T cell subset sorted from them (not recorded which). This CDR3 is CASSAQSNYGYTF. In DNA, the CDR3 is TGTGCCAGCAGTGCCCAAAGTAACTATGGCTACACCTTC.